Included here is one T cell receptor beta chain sequence, with context. What it recognizes is unknown. Some clones are missing from TCRdb's copy, which holds only in-frame ones; the method was immunoSEQ multiplex PCR. The table has 4,500 or so clones, around three quarters seen once. Germline CDR1 reads SGHDT; CDR2 reads YYEEEE. V was pared by 4 bases and J by 0 bases, with 8 bases between. CDR3 size: 13 residues. The sample is drawn from a study of PD-1 blockade in classical Hodgkin lymphoma. Points from the study as a whole: Newly diagnosed patients had baseline TCR diversity that was reportedly lower than that of healthy donors.

Sample time point: cycle 4 day 1 (C4D1), after 6 weeks of nivolumab. Relapses following autologous stem cell transplantation were seen in all patients, with brentuximab vedotin exposure varying. Magnetic negative selection was used to purify CD8+ T cells from thawed PBMCs. The chain is built from TRBV5-6 and TRBJ2-7; D is uncertain. This specimen consisted of CD8+ T cells from blood, obtained before the fourth cycle of nivolumab. The source is a human donor with classical Hodgkin lymphoma. The CDR3: CASSGPSSYEQYF. CDR3 in DNA: TGTGCCAGCAGCGGACCTAGCTCCTACGAGCAGTACTTC.